This T cell receptor beta chain was sequenced during a study of blood T cell repertoires in COVID-19 (TCRdb year 2020). Context from the whole study: Collaborator samples came from the United States, Italy and Spain and covered acute and convalescent phases of COVID-19. The prospective study material was composed of cDNA or gDNA derived from T cells, B-cell-depleted T cells, or PBMCs. Subjects who had been exposed to COVID-19, were actively infected with it, or had recovered from it provided the deeply sampled blood TCRbeta repertoires that made up the dataset. The repertoires were made available in a free public database intended to serve as a resource for research on the immune response to SARS-CoV-2. The samples were drawn from the first 160 participants of the ongoing ImmuneRACE study and from under 1,500 subjects provided by 6 global collaborators. Nearly every sample came with metadata listing a de-identified subject ID, COVID-19 status, age in years and sex. HLA class I and class II types, where available, came from metadata supplied by the sample provider rather than from assay-based typing.

Participants in the prospective study were aged about 18 to 89 years, lived in more than 20 United States geographic areas, and enrolled through a virtual design. In the prospective study, participants were assigned to cohorts based on the clinical history participants reported in a screening survey and a study questionnaire. Recovered participants in ImmuneRACE Cohort 3 were defined as having two consecutive negative NP/OP PCR tests, clearance from a healthcare professional, or resolution of symptoms. Mobile phlebotomists in the prospective study collected whole blood, serum and a nasopharyngeal or oropharyngeal swab from every participant. Additional blood draws and questionnaires over a 2-month period could optionally be provided by prospective study participants. Prospective study blood samples were shipped either frozen or at room temperature before DNA extraction. The immunoSEQ Assay, a bias-controlled multiplex PCR, was used to amplify TCRbeta CDR3 regions from genomic DNA. Per the authors' processing: Nucleated cell counts per sample were estimated from amplification of reference gene primers within the assay. To quantify the absolute abundance of each unique TCRbeta CDR3 rearrangement, sequence reads were collapsed and filtered. For each sample, productive Simpson clonality was calculated as the square root of Simpson's diversity index across productive rearrangements. Imported from immuneACCESS, the table was reduced by TCRdb to in-frame sequences with V and J called. These copies leave out some clones; in studies compared against another copy, an unresolved V gene accounts for under half, and the cause of the remainder is not known. The V and J calls and the clone size are those of that table, but D and trimming were determined from the DNA. The sample yields about 210,000 clones; just under 90% were counted once. The ten largest clones take up about 1.2% of the sample.

Details on this clone: Its antigen remains unidentified. Base qualities were left out, and no much larger clone turns up one base away.

The paper's findings and limits, for the study overall: The amount of clinical and demographic metadata varied by source and participant and was provided uncurated.

The TCR comes from a man aged 25-40 years who had recovered from COVID-19. Sequencing used PBMCs or T cells enriched from blood (not recorded which).

The nucleotide sequence reads TGTGCCAGCAGTTTAGAGAGTAGCCACGAGCAGTACTTC. The encoded protein is CASSLESSHEQYF. The chain joins TRBV12-3 or TRBV12-4 to TRBJ2-7, with no confidently assigned D gene. The CDR3 has 13 amino acids, counting the end cysteine and phenylalanine. Here the CDR3 DNA is all that survives: 39 bases in frame from base 1. The junction carries 9 bases between V and J, which are trimmed by 1 base and 5 bases respectively.